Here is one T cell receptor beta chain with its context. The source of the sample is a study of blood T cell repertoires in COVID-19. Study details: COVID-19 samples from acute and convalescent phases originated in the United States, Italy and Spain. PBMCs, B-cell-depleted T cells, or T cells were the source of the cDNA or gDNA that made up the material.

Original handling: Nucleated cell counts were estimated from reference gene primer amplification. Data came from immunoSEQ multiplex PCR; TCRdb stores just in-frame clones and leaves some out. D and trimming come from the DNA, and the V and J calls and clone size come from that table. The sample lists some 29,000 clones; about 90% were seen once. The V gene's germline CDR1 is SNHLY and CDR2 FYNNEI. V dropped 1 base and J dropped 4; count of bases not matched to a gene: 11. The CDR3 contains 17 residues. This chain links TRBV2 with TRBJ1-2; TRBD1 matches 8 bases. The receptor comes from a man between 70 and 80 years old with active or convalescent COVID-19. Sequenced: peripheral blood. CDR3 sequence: CASSEGGTGGFVYGYTF. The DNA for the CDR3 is TGTGCCAGCAGTGAAGGTGGTACAGGGGGTTTCGTCTATGGCTACACCTTC.